The 23 T cell receptor beta chains in this list originate from one sample, sequenced in a study of blood T cell repertoires in COVID-19. Data came from immunoSEQ multiplex PCR; TCRdb stores just in-frame clones and leaves some out. The sample lists under 200,000 clones, under 85% occurring once. The sample was peripheral blood. The receptors shown here come from a man aged 65 to 79 with acute or convalescent COVID-19.

The V gene is TRBV2, the J gene TRBJ1-1; possible D gene TRBD1, 5 bases. Trimming took 5 bases from V and 8 from J, leaving 18 bases between them. The CDR3 sequence is 14 residues long. Per germline, CDR1 SNHLY and CDR2 FYNNEI. Here the CDR3 DNA reads TGTGCCAGCAGTCTAGGTCTCTGGGGCACAGAAGCTTTCTTT. Residues: CASSLGLWGTEAFF. Together with reference TRBV2 and TRBJ1-1, the CDR3 gives the full variable domain: EPEVTQTPSHQVTQMGQEVILRCVPISNHLYFYWYRQILGQKVEFLVSFYNNEISEKSEIFDDQFSVERPDGSNFTLKIRSTKLEDSAMYFCASSLGLWGTEAFFGQGTRLTVV.

This rearrangement joins TRBV10-3 to TRBJ2-7; D might be TRBD2 (5 bases). V shed 6 bases and J shed 2 bases, with 17 bases lying between them. Germline V gene lookup returns CDR1 ENHRY and CDR2 SYGVKD. The CDR3 contains 15 residues. Here the CDR3 reads CAIRKGLDGAYEQYF. CDR3 DNA sequence: TGTGCCATCAGGAAAGGACTGGATGGGGCCTACGAGCAGTACTTC.

J is TRBJ2-5 and V is TRBV3-1 (or the pseudogene TRBV3-2); D is ambiguous. From germline, CDR1 is LGHDT and CDR2 YNNKEL (reference sequence). The CDR3 has 12 amino acids. The V end was cut by 1 base, the J end by 5 bases, with 5 bases between. As DNA, the CDR3 is TGTGCCAGCAGCCAAGCTAGGGAGACCCAGTACTTC. As protein: CASSQARETQYF.

V usage is TRBV5-1 and J usage is TRBJ2-5, with 9 nucleotides matching TRBD2. The V and J ends lost 3 bases and 4 bases, in that order; junction bases with no gene match: 7. This CDR3 is 15 amino acids long. Germline V gene sequence: CDR1 SGHRS, CDR2 YFSETQ. For the CDR3, the DNA is TGCGCCAGCAGCTGGGGCCTAGCGGGGTCAGAGACCCAGTACTTC. Translated: CASSWGLAGSETQYF.

The chain joins TRBV2 to TRBJ2-1, with TRBD2 matching over 12 bases. Germline V gene data show CDR1 as SNHLY and CDR2 as FYNNEI. CDR3 length: 13 residues. V shed 2 bases and J 12 bases; nucleotides not matched to a gene: 2. The CDR3 nucleotides are TGTGCCAGCAGTGAACTAGCGGGGGGGTCGCAGTTCTTC. Its translation: CASSELAGGSQFF.

The V call is TRBV30, the J call TRBJ2-5, with D perhaps matching TRBD1 (6 bases). CDR3 length: 13 amino acids. Trimming pared 0 bases from V and 5 bases from J, leaving 10 bases between. Looked up from germline, CDR1 is GTSNPN and CDR2 is SVGIG (reference sequence). The CDR3 here is CAWSVRQGETQYF. The CDR3 region has the DNA TGTGCCTGGAGTGTCCGCCAGGGGGAGACCCAGTACTTC.

The chain joins TRBV18 to TRBJ2-2; D might be TRBD2 (5 bases). Per germline, CDR1 KGHSH and CDR2 LQKENI. The V end lost 2 bases, the J end lost 4 bases, and 11 bases lay between the germline ends. CDR3 length: 15 residues. The CDR3 region has the DNA TGTGCCAGCTCACCATTGGAGGAGACCACCGGGGAGCTGTTTTTT. Residues: CASSPLEETTGELFF.

The rearrangement links TRBV28 to TRBJ2-1, with a tentative D call TRBD2 (6 bases). The germline gives CDR1 MDHEN, CDR2 SYDVKM. This CDR3 contains 15 residues. V gave up 2 bases and J gave up 6 bases, with 14 bases separating them. CDR3: CASSLPPRGANEQFF. The DNA of the CDR3 is TGTGCCAGCAGTTTACCCCCGCGGGGTGCCAATGAGCAGTTCTTC.

This rearrangement joins TRBV7-9 to TRBJ1-2; D ambiguous. This CDR3 spans 15 amino acids. Germline CDR1 reads SEHNR; CDR2 reads FQNEAQ (reference sequence). Trimming pared 5 bases from V and 1 base from J, leaving 14 bases between. This CDR3 reads CASSPQTHFNYGYTF. The CDR3 nucleotides are TGTGCCAGCAGCCCCCAGACACATTTTAACTATGGCTACACCTTC.

V gene TRBV4-3 combines with J gene TRBJ2-2; TRBD1 is a possible D gene (6 bases). The CDR3 spans 17 residues. Germline CDR1 reads LGHNA; CDR2 reads YSLEER. V lost 0 bases and J 7 bases, leaving 18 bases between the germline ends. For the CDR3, the DNA is TGCGCCAGCAGCCAAGAAGCAGTAGGGGGAATTAGCGGGGAGCTGTTTTTT. Protein: CASSQEAVGGISGELFF.

The chain recombines TRBV5-1 with TRBJ2-2; 7 bases are a match to TRBD1. V gave up 0 bases and J gave up 3 bases; unmatched junction bases: 2. The CDR3 has 15 residues. From germline, CDR1 is SGHRS and CDR2 YFSETQ. The CDR3 loop reads CASSLAGGDTGELFF. As DNA, the CDR3 is TGCGCCAGCAGCTTGGCAGGGGGTGACACCGGGGAGCTGTTTTTT.

This clone was counted a few times. The chain is built from TRBV28 and TRBJ2-4; tentative D call: TRBD2 (6 bases). This CDR3 spans 19 amino acids. Between the trimmed V and J ends, which lost 4 bases and 2 bases, there was a span of 24 bases. CDR1 MDHEN and CDR2 SYDVKM come from the germline V gene. In DNA, the CDR3 is TGTGCCAGCAGTTCCTATAGGGTGGGTAGCGGAGGGACCAAAAACATTCAGTACTTC. Protein product: CASSSYRVGSGGTKNIQYF.

This rearrangement joins TRBV12-3 or TRBV12-4 to TRBJ1-2, with D perhaps matching TRBD1 (5 bases). The CDR3 has 11 amino acids. The germline V and J ends were trimmed by 7 bases and 13 bases, with 16 bases remaining between them. CDR3 nucleotides: TGTGCCAGCAAAACAACAGGCGCCTGCACCTTC. The encoded protein is CASKTTGACTF.

The V call is TRBV18, the J call TRBJ1-5; no reliable D call. The CDR3 spans 15 residues. V lost 2 bases, J lost 3 bases, and 11 bases lay in between. Germline V gene lookup returns CDR1 KGHSH and CDR2 LQKENI. The chain's CDR3 is CASSPSNSNNQPQHF. The CDR3 DNA sequence: TGTGCCAGCTCACCAAGTAACAGCAACAATCAGCCCCAGCATTTT.

Concerning this clone: The same CDR3 is also encoded by other DNA sequences in this sample. The V gene is TRBV5-1, the J gene TRBJ1-4, with a tentative D call TRBD1 (5 bases). The CDR3 has 14 residues. Trimming took off 0 bases at V and 7 bases at J, with 10 bases between the two ends. Germline CDR1 and CDR2: SGHRS and YFSETQ. This CDR3 is CASSLGQGGEKLFF. CDR3 nucleotide sequence: TGCGCCAGCAGCTTGGGGCAGGGCGGTGAAAAACTGTTTTTT.

The rearrangement uses TRBV11-2 and TRBJ2-5; 11 bases match TRBD2. V lost 5 bases, J lost 1 base, and 15 bases stayed unmatched. This CDR3 has 19 residues. The germline CDR1 and CDR2 sequences are SGHAT and FQNNGV. The DNA of the CDR3 is TGTGCCAGCAGCCCCCCACGTTGGGCTAGCGGGGGGTTCCAAGAGACCCAGTACTTC. It encodes CASSPPRWASGGFQETQYF.

V is TRBV9 and J is TRBJ2-7; 11 nucleotides line up with TRBD2. Germline V gene data show CDR1 as SGDLS and CDR2 as YYNGEE. J lost 2 bases, V lost 2 bases, and 6 bases had no gene match. The CDR3 has 16 amino acids. The CDR3 is CASSVDGTSGAYEQYF. The CDR3 DNA follows: TGTGCCAGCAGCGTTGATGGGACTAGCGGTGCCTACGAGCAGTACTTC.

The chain is built from TRBV6-5 and TRBJ2-7; 7 bases are shared with TRBD2. The ends lost 3 bases at V and 0 bases at J; junction bases unmatched: 5. Germline CDR1 reads MNHEY; CDR2 reads SVGAGI. There are 15 residues in the CDR3. The CDR3 here is CASSYDRDYSYEQYF. The CDR3 nucleotides read TGTGCCAGCAGTTATGACCGGGACTACTCCTACGAGCAGTACTTC.

This sequence joins TRBV21-1 and TRBJ1-4. TRBV21-1 is described as a pseudogene. The CDR3 has 16 residues. The DNA for the CDR3 is TGTGCCAGCAGCAAGGTCGGAGAATCAACTAATGAAAAACTGTTTTTT. Its protein product is CASSKVGESTNEKLFF.

This chain connects TRBV11-2 to TRBJ2-1, with 7 bases lining up with TRBD1. This CDR3 has 16 amino acids. J was trimmed by 8 bases and V by 1 base; bases with no gene match: 11. Germline V gene data show CDR1 as SGHAT and CDR2 as FQNNGV. CDR3 loop: CASSLAGTEGVDEQFF. The CDR3 DNA follows: TGTGCCAGCAGCTTAGCCGGGACAGAGGGGGTCGATGAGCAGTTCTTC.

The chain carries TRBV7-2 and TRBJ2-3, with D possibly matching TRBD2 (6 bases). Germline values: CDR1 SGHTA, CDR2 FQGNSA. Between the trimmed V and J ends, which lost 4 bases and 0 bases, there was a span of 14 bases. The CDR3 has 16 amino acids. The CDR3 reads CASSSRDSTSTDTQYF. DNA of the CDR3: TGTGCCAGCAGCTCCCGGGACTCAACTAGCACAGATACGCAGTATTTT.

V and J are TRBV7-9 and TRBJ2-5; tentative D call: TRBD2 (6 bases). V was pared by 5 bases and J by 5 bases, with 12 bases between. CDR1 and CDR2 from the germline V gene are SEHNR and FQNEAQ (reference sequence). The CDR3 extends over 13 amino acids. The CDR3 nucleotides are TGTGCCAGCAGCGCACTAGCAGGCGAGACCCAGTACTTC. Translation: CASSALAGETQYF. The full variable domain, in which reference TRBV7-9 and TRBJ2-5 provide the parts outside the CDR3, is DTGVSQNPRHKITKRGQNVTFRCDPISEHNRLYWYRQTLGQGPEFLTYFQNEAQLEKSRLLSDRFSAERPKGSFSTLEIQRTEQGDSAMYLCASSALAGETQYFGPGTRLLVL.

This clone came up a few times. The rearrangement joins TRBV10-3 to TRBJ1-5, with D unresolved. This CDR3 spans 14 amino acids. Trimming pared 0 bases from V and 5 bases from J, leaving 8 bases between. Germline CDR1 reads ENHRY; CDR2 reads SYGVKD. The CDR3 here is CAISESIGDQPQHF. As DNA, the CDR3 is TGTGCCATCAGTGAGTCGATCGGAGATCAGCCCCAGCATTTT.